Only a few counts were recorded for the clone carrying this T cell receptor beta chain. The antigen remains unidentified. Template switching introduced a universal primer site, and the cDNA bore unique molecular identifiers. TCRdb ran MiXCR on the 5' RACE reads and lists one entry per CDR3 protein. The data hold about 390,000 distinct CDR3 sequences, with 9% to 10% observed a single time. These data come from a study of identical twins. Study-wide points: Rather than following the same donors, the conclusions depended on cross-sectional statistical analysis. The abundant beta clonotypes from cord blood had fewer insertions, and memory repertoires had none of this.

The source material was naive T cells sorted from blood. The source is a woman between 45 and 60 years old in good health.

As DNA, the CDR3 is TGCGCCACCCCAGGGGACCGAGCTTTCTTT. The encoded protein is CATPGDRAFF. This chain uses TRBV5-1 with TRBJ1-1; TRBD1 might be the D (6 bases). CDR1 and CDR2 (germline): SGHRS, YFSETQ. V lost 9 bases to trimming and J lost 10 bases, with 13 bases between them. The CDR3 is 10 residues long.